This TCR beta chain was documented in a study of shared clonotypes between healthy human individuals. Every contributor of samples was a Caucasian grown-up residing in Nashville, Tennessee. Sequencing was performed with immunoSEQ multiplex PCR; in TCRdb, only in-frame clones are kept and a portion is missing. The sample lists about 480,000 clones, approximately 85% occurring once. The sequenced sample was PBMCs. This sequence originates from a woman aged 40 to 50 in good health. Some clones in this sample may be carry-over from other donors' samples.

The CDR3 loop reads CASSSLGRDPDTQYF. In nucleotides, the CDR3 is TGTGCCAGCAGCTCGTTAGGGCGGGACCCAGATACGCAGTATTTT. The chain combines TRBV7-2 with TRBJ2-3, with D maybe TRBD2 (6 bases). The CDR3 has 15 amino acids. V was clipped by 4 bases and J by 4 bases, with 15 bases between them. The germline V gene has CDR1 SGHTA and CDR2 FQGNSA. Looking up the rest from reference TRBV7-2 and TRBJ2-3 gives the full variable domain: GAGVSQSPSNKVTEKGKDVELRCDPISGHTALYWYRQSLGQGLEFLIYFQGNSAPDKSGLPSDRFSAERTGGSVSTLTIQRTQQEDSAVYLCASSSLGRDPDTQYFGPGTRLTVL.